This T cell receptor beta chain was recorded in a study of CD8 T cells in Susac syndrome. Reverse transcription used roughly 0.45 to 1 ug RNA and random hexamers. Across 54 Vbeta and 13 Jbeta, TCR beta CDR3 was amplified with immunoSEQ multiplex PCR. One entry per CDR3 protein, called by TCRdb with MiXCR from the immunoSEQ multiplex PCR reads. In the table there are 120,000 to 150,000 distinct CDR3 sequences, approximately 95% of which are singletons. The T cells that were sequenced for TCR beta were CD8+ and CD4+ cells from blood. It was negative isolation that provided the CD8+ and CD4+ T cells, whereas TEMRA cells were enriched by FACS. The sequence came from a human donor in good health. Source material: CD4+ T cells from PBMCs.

The CDR3 reads CASSPPAVYGYTF. CDR3 DNA: TGTGCCAGCTCACCACCCGCAGTCTATGGCTACACCTTC. The chain carries TRBV18 and TRBJ1-2; unclear D gene. Between the trimmed V and J ends, which lost 0 bases and 4 bases, there was a span of 6 bases. Germline CDR1 reads KGHSH; CDR2 reads LQKENI. CDR3 length: 13 residues.